This TCR beta chain was observed in a study of molecular identifiers for immune sequencing clone quantification. This CDR3 spans 11 amino acids. Germline V gene sequence: CDR1 PRHDT, CDR2 FYEKMQ (reference sequence). The germline V and J ends were trimmed by 3 bases and 6 bases, with 6 bases remaining between them. TCRdb redid the calling of the PCR reads with MiXCR, one entry per CDR3 protein. Of over 100,000 distinct CDR3 sequences in the sample, 30% to 45% are singletons; the top ten hold around a tenth. As regards this clonotype: A much more abundant neighbour one base away suggests this may be a read error. The missing conserved phenylalanine or tryptophan at the end of this CDR3 makes a read error likely.

Sequenced: naive CD8+ T cells from blood, with Jurkat cell RNA spiked in. Subset noted: FACS-sorted CD8+CD4-CCR7+CD45RA+ naive T cells. The chain joins TRBV13 to TRBJ2-7; no clear D. The TCR comes from a human donor in good health. Some libraries in this study had Jurkat cell RNA spiked in. The CDR3 DNA reads TGTGCCAGCAGCTTGGTGGGCGAGCAGTACATC. Its translation: CASSLVGEQYI.